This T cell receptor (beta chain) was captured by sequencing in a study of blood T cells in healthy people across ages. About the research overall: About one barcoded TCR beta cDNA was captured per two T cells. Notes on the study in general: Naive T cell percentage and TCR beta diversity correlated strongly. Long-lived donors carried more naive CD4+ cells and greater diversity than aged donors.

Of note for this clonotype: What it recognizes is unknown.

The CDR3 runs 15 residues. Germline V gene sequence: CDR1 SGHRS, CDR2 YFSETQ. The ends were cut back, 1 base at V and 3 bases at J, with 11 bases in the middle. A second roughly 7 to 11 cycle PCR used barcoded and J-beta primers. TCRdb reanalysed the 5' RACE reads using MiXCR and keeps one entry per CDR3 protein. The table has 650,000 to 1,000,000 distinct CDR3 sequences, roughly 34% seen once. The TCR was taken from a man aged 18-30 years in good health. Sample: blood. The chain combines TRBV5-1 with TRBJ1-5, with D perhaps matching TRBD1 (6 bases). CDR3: CASSLYGGNNQPQHF. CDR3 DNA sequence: TGCGCCAGCAGCTTGTATGGGGGCAACAATCAGCCCCAGCATTTT.